This TCR beta chain was captured by sequencing in a study of blood T cell repertoires in COVID-19. Trimming shortened V by 6 bases and J by 1 base, and 12 bases separated the two germline ends. CDR1 and CDR2 from the germline V gene are MNHEY and SVGEGT. The CDR3 runs to 14 residues. The assay was immunoSEQ multiplex PCR, and TCRdb's table has in-frame clones only and misses some. This repertoire shows fewer than 150,000 clones, about four fifths found once; its top ten account for about 2%. The sequencing input was peripheral blood. The chain employs TRBV6-2 or TRBV6-3 and TRBJ1-1, with no clear D. The origin of this receptor is a man between 65 and 85 years old with acute or convalescent COVID-19. The CDR3 reads CASSHGGKNTEAFF. The CDR3 DNA is TGTGCCAGCAGCCACGGCGGAAAGAACACTGAAGCTTTCTTT.